Included here is one T cell receptor beta chain sequence, with context. There is no known antigen for this receptor. Nothing much larger sits one base from this clone, and base qualities are not available. The germline V gene provides CDR1 SGHTA and CDR2 FQGNSA. V is cut back by 4 bases and J by 6 bases, with 11 bases in the junction unmatched. Measured from the cysteine to the phenylalanine, the CDR3 is 16 residues long. Just CDR3 DNA is preserved here, 48 bases in frame from base 1. In the prospective study, participants were roughly 18 to 100 years old, resided in 24 geographic areas of the United States, and were enrolled through a virtual design. In the prospective study, cohorts were assigned on the basis of participant-reported clinical history obtained from a screening survey and a study questionnaire. Exposed participants had been in contact, within 2 weeks of entering the study, with a person who had a PCR-confirmed or clinician-diagnosed case of COVID-19. In the prospective study, mobile phlebotomists collected whole blood, serum and a nasopharyngeal or oropharyngeal swab from each participant. Participants in the prospective study had the option to provide additional blood draws and questionnaires over a roughly two-month period. Before DNA extraction, prospective study blood samples were shipped either frozen or at room temperature.

This sample was taken from a study of blood T cell repertoires in COVID-19 (dated by TCRdb to the early 2020s). For the wider study: Collaborator samples came from the United States, Italy and Spain and covered acute and convalescent phases of COVID-19. The prospective study material was composed of cDNA or gDNA derived from T cells, B-cell-depleted T cells, or PBMCs. Subjects who had been exposed to COVID-19, were actively infected with it, or had recovered from it provided the deeply sampled blood TCRbeta repertoires that made up the dataset. The repertoires were released in a freely available public database meant as a resource for research on the immune response to SARS-CoV-2. The samples were drawn from the first 160 participants of the ongoing ImmuneRACE study and from over a thousand subjects provided by 6 global collaborators. The sample metadata nearly always contained a de-identified subject ID, COVID-19 status, age in years and sex. Where available, HLA class I and class II types were taken from metadata supplied by the sample provider and were not determined by assay-based typing.

TCRbeta CDR3 regions were amplified from genomic DNA using the immunoSEQ Assay, a bias-controlled multiplex PCR. Per the authors' processing: The number of nucleated cells in each sample was estimated from the amplification of reference gene primers within the assay. To quantify the absolute abundance of each unique TCRbeta CDR3 rearrangement, sequence reads were collapsed and filtered. For each sample, productive Simpson clonality was calculated by taking the square root of Simpson's diversity index across productive rearrangements. What TCRdb holds here is the immuneACCESS table cut down to in-frame rearrangements. Part of the clones is not present; checked against another copy, under half of the missing clones reflect an unresolved V gene, and the others are unexplained. The V and J calls and clone size come from that table; D and trimming were worked out from the DNA. Across this sample there are fewer than 400,000 clones, with about 85% seen only once. Of the sample, over 1.5% is held by the ten largest clones.

Broad study findings and their caveats: How much clinical and demographic metadata was included differed by source and by participant, and the metadata was provided uncurated.

The sequence came from a woman aged 25 to 45 who had been exposed to COVID-19. Sequencing used PBMCs or T cells enriched from blood (not recorded which). Recombination joined TRBV7-2 with TRBJ2-3, with 9 bases aligning to TRBD2. CDR3 region: CASSYAGGGASDTQYF. In nucleotides, the sequence is TGTGCCAGCAGCTACGCGGGCGGGGGGGCATCTGATACGCAGTATTTT.